Listed below are T cell receptor beta chains from one sample, sequenced in a study of cytomegalovirus exposure and HLA in healthy donors. Clones were sequenced by immunoSEQ multiplex PCR, and TCRdb holds only the in-frame ones, with some missing. The repertoire has 150,000 to 160,000 clones, around 84% of them found once; the top ten carry approximately 2%. The sequenced sample was PBMCs. Receptor source: a human donor in good health. Each CDR3 is given with its conserved first and last residue. The D gene is left open where the match is weak. Expanded clones are given a class, and other clones once, few, many or no size at all.

TRBV6-6	.	few	TRBJ1-5	CASSYPQGIGNQPQHF	TGTGCCAGCAGTTACCCACAGGGTATCGGCAATCAGCCCCAGCATTTT
TRBV7-2	.	.	TRBJ2-5	CASGPLNIQETQYF	TGTGCCAGCGGTCCCCTGAACATCCAAGAGACCCAGTACTTC
TRBV2	.	.	TRBJ1-5	CASSEAQGNQPQHF	TGTGCCAGCAGTGAAGCGCAGGGGAACCAGCCCCAGCATTTT
TRBV5-1	TRBD1	.	TRBJ2-3	CASNRGGTDTQYF	TGCGCCAGCAACAGGGGCGGCACAGATACGCAGTATTTT
TRBV7-9	TRBD1	.	TRBJ2-6	CASSSWGQTGSGANVLTF	TGTGCCAGCAGCTCGTGGGGACAGACCGGCTCTGGGGCCAACGTCCTGACTTTC
TRBV6-5	TRBD1	.	TRBJ1-1	CASSYSRTGGTEAFF	TGTGCCAGCAGTTACTCCCGGACAGGGGGCACTGAAGCTTTCTTT
TRBV28	TRBD1	once	TRBJ1-1	CATYWTGGKNTEAFF	TGTGCCACTTATTGGACAGGGGGTAAAAACACTGAAGCTTTCTTT
TRBV7-2	.	.	TRBJ2-2	CASSLVLAVTGELFF	TGTGCCAGCAGCTTAGTACTAGCTGTCACCGGGGAGCTGTTTTTT
TRBV5-1	TRBD1	.	TRBJ1-1	CASKPGTGRLNTEAFF	TGCGCCAGCAAACCCGGGACAGGGAGATTGAACACTGAAGCTTTCTTT
TRBV7-3	TRBD2	.	TRBJ2-1	CASSLGLAGNNEQFF	TGTGCCAGCAGCTTAGGCCTAGCGGGGAACAATGAGCAGTTCTTC
TRBV27	.	.	TRBJ1-4	CASSIRRGLEKLFF	TGTGCCAGCAGTATCCGGAGAGGGTTAGAAAAACTGTTTTTT
TRBV7-2	TRBD2	.	TRBJ2-1	CASSQTTGLAGGGTNEQFF	TGTGCCAGCAGCCAGACAACGGGACTAGCGGGGGGAGGAACCAATGAGCAGTTCTTC
TRBV2	.	.	TRBJ1-5	CASSGRGRGNQPQHF	TGTGCCAGCAGTGGCCGGGGGAGGGGCAATCAGCCCCAGCATTTT
TRBV5-4	TRBD1	.	TRBJ2-7	CASSLQGIAYEQYF	TGTGCCAGCAGCTTACAGGGGATTGCCTACGAGCAGTACTTC
TRBV6-5	.	.	TRBJ1-2	CASSGQGARGYTF	TGTGCCAGCAGTGGCCAAGGGGCGCGTGGCTACACCTTC
TRBV10-3	TRBD1	.	TRBJ1-1	CAISDSVRGLTEAFF	TGTGCCATCAGTGATTCGGTCAGGGGGCTCACTGAAGCTTTCTTT
TRBV29-1	TRBD1	few	TRBJ1-1	CSADRGEAFF	TGCAGCGCGGACAGGGGGGAAGCTTTCTTT
TRBV29-1	.	.	TRBJ1-2	CSARGSYGYTF	TGCAGCGCACGAGGGAGCTATGGCTACACCTTC
TRBV2	.	.	TRBJ1-6	CASTRTETNSPLHF	TGTGCCAGCACCAGGACAGAGACTAATTCACCCCTCCACTTT
TRBV20-1	.	.	TRBJ1-1	CSARSGFEAFF	TGCAGTGCTCGCTCGGGATTTGAAGCTTTCTTT
TRBV13	TRBD1	.	TRBJ2-7	CASSSTPGQSSYEQYF	TGTGCCAGCAGCTCTACTCCGGGACAGAGTTCCTACGAGCAGTACTTC
TRBV30	.	.	TRBJ2-2	CAWSGTRLNTGELFF	TGTGCCTGGAGTGGGACTCGCTTGAACACCGGGGAGCTGTTTTTT
TRBV6-1	TRBD1	.	TRBJ1-5	CASTGTGPVNQPQHF	TGTGCCAGCACGGGGACAGGGCCTGTCAATCAGCCCCAGCATTTT
TRBV9	TRBD1	.	TRBJ2-7	CASSSHRGRNEQYF	TGTGCCAGCAGCTCCCACAGGGGGAGGAACGAGCAGTACTTC
TRBV30	.	.	TRBJ1-5	CAWSQDSGNQPQHF	TGTGCCTGGAGCCAGGACAGCGGCAATCAGCCCCAGCATTTT
TRBV27	.	.	TRBJ1-1	CASLPPGRTEAFF	TGTGCCAGTCTCCCCCCGGGGAGAACTGAAGCTTTCTTT
TRBV20-1	.	.	TRBJ1-1	CSAPEGPGAFF	TGCAGTGCCCCGGAGGGGCCCGGAGCTTTCTTT
TRBV6-1	.	.	TRBJ2-7	CASNSYEQYF	TGTGCCAGCAACAGCTACGAGCAGTACTTC
TRBV18	TRBD1	once	TRBJ2-7	CASSPSGQGVYEQYF	TGTGCCAGCTCACCATCGGGACAGGGGGTCTACGAGCAGTACTTC
TRBV11-3	TRBD1	.	TRBJ2-2	CASSLVSTGAGGELFF	TGTGCCAGCAGCTTAGTTTCGACAGGGGCTGGCGGGGAGCTGTTTTTT
TRBV4-3	TRBD1	few	TRBJ1-2	CASSRFTGDGGLNYGYTF	TGCGCCAGCAGCCGATTTACAGGGGATGGGGGTCTTAACTATGGCTACACCTTC
TRBV4-1	.	.	TRBJ2-1	CASSQQQDSYNEQFF	TGCGCCAGCAGCCAACAACAGGACTCCTACAATGAGCAGTTCTTC
TRBV6-5	TRBD2	many	TRBJ2-2	CASSYSGRWNTGELFF	TGTGCCAGCAGTTATAGCGGGAGGTGGAACACCGGGGAGCTGTTTTTT
TRBV19	.	.	TRBJ1-6	CASSIRRVDPLHF	TGTGCCAGTAGTATACGTCGGGTGGATCCCCTCCACTTT
TRBV6-1	.	.	TRBJ1-5	CASSEDGIRNQPQHF	TGTGCCAGCAGTGAAGACGGGATACGCAATCAGCCCCAGCATTTT
TRBV6-5	TRBD1	.	TRBJ1-5	CASSTGGFGQPQHF	TGTGCCAGCAGTACAGGGGGGTTCGGTCAGCCCCAGCATTTT
TRBV27	TRBD1	.	TRBJ2-1	CASSLRGDRWSSYNEQFF	TGTGCCAGCAGTTTAAGGGGGGACAGGTGGAGCTCCTACAATGAGCAGTTCTTC
TRBV30	TRBD2	.	TRBJ2-5	CAWRLAGGPETQYF	TGTGCCTGGAGACTAGCGGGAGGCCCGGAGACCCAGTACTTC
TRBV7-2	TRBD2	.	TRBJ2-3	CASSRGGTTDTQYF	TGTGCCAGCAGCCGGGGGGGGACCACAGATACGCAGTATTTT
TRBV19	.	.	TRBJ2-1	CASSMGGASYEQFF	TGTGCCAGTAGTATGGGGGGGGCCAGCTATGAGCAGTTCTTC
TRBV7-3	.	.	TRBJ2-1	CASSPGVYQNEQFF	TGTGCCAGCAGCCCCGGGGTTTATCAGAATGAGCAGTTCTTC
TRBV6-6	TRBD1	.	TRBJ2-7	CATWTGGTYEQYF	TGTGCCACCTGGACAGGTGGTACCTACGAGCAGTACTTC
TRBV27	.	.	TRBJ2-3	CASSWRGDTQYF	TGTGCCAGCAGTTGGCGAGGAGATACGCAGTATTTT
TRBV19	TRBD1	.	TRBJ2-7	CASSTGTGYPYEQYF	TGTGCCAGTAGCACCGGGACAGGGTACCCCTACGAGCAGTACTTC
TRBV7-3	.	once	TRBJ2-3	CASSRLRTSTDTQYF	TGTGCCAGCAGCCGCCTCCGTACTAGCACAGATACGCAGTATTTT
TRBV28	TRBD1	.	TRBJ2-5	CASSPLIRDSYKETQYF	TGTGCCAGCAGTCCCCTTATTAGGGACAGTTACAAAGAGACCCAGTACTTC
TRBV6-1	TRBD1	few	TRBJ2-7	CASNQGAGGSYEQYF	TGTGCCAGCAATCAGGGGGCGGGCGGCTCCTACGAGCAGTACTTC
TRBV28	TRBD2	.	TRBJ2-1	CASSLSLAGGPHEQFF	TGTGCCAGCAGTTTATCGCTAGCGGGAGGGCCCCATGAGCAGTTCTTC
TRBV7-9	TRBD1	.	TRBJ1-4	CASSLGATGREKLFF	TGTGCCAGCAGCTTAGGCGCGACAGGGCGGGAAAAACTGTTTTTT
TRBV5-4	TRBD2	.	TRBJ2-5	CASSPGVASGPTYF	TGTGCCAGCAGCCCGGGTGTGGCTAGCGGTCCAACGTACTTC